One T cell receptor beta chain is described in this entry. The antigen remains unidentified. Use of 60 Vbeta and 13 Jbeta primers characterized the PCR. Clones were read by immunoSEQ multiplex PCR, and TCRdb kept only the in-frame ones, dropping some. The repertoire consists of about 95,000 clones, with 77% occurring once and the leading ten covering around 4.5%. The CDR3 totals 13 residues. Per the germline V gene, CDR1 is SQVTM and CDR2 is ANQGSEA. Trimming cost V 4 bases and J 7 bases, with 15 bases left between them. The source of the sample is a study of cytomegalovirus exposure and HLA in healthy donors. Study-wide results and caveats: The authors enumerated over 150 TCR beta chains as linked to cytomegalovirus.

The chain is built from TRBV29-1 and TRBJ2-3; D might be TRBD1 (6 bases). The sequence was obtained from a woman aged 40 to 55 in good health and CMV-seronegative. Specimen: PBMCs. CDR3 residues: CSVGDMGRNTQYF. CDR3 DNA: TGCAGCGTTGGGGACATGGGGAGAAATACGCAGTATTTT.